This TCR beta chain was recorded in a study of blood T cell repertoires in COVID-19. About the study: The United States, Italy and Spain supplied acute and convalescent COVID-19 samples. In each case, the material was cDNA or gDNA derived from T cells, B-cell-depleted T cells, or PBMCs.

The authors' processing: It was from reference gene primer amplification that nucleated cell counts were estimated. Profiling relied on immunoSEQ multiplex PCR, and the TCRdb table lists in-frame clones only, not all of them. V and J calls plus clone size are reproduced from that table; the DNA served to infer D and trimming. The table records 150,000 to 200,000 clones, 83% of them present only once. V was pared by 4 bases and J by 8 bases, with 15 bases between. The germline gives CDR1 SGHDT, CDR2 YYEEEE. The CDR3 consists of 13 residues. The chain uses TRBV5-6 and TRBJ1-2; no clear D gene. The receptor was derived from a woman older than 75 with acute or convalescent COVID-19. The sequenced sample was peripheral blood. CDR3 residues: CASSVSRVGGYTF. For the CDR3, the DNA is TGTGCCAGCAGCGTGTCGAGGGTGGGGGGCTACACCTTC.